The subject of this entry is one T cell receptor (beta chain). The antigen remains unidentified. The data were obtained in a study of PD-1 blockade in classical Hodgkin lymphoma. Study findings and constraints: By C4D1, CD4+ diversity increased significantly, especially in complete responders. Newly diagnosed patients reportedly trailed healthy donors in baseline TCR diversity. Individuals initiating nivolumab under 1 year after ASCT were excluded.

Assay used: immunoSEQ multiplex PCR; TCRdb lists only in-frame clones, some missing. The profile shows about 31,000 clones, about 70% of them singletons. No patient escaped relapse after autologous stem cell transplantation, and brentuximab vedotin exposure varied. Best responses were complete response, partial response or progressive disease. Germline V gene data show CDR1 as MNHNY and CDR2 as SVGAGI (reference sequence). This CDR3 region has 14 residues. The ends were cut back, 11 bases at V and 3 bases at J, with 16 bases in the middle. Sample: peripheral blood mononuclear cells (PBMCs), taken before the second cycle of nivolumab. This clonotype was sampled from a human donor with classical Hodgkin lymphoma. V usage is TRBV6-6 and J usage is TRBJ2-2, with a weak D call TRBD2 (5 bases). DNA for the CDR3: TGTGCCCCCAAACGGGGTTCGGACACCGGGGAGCTGTTTTTT. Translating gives CAPKRGSDTGELFF.